Presented here are 17 T cell receptor beta chains from one specimen sequenced in a study of cytomegalovirus exposure and HLA in healthy donors. Primers for the PCR totalled 60 Vbeta and 13 Jbeta. Using immunoSEQ multiplex PCR, the repertoire was profiled, and TCRdb retains in-frame clones only, with some absent. This repertoire shows around 110,000 clones, roughly 83% found once; its top ten account for over 3.5%. Sequencing used PBMCs. Every receptor here comes from a man aged 30 to 39 in good health and CMV-seropositive.

This chain links TRBV19 with TRBJ1-1; D unresolved. V was cut by 7 bases and J by 2 bases, with 11 bases left in between. This CDR3 has 13 residues. Germline-derived CDR1 and CDR2 are LNHDA and SQIVND (reference sequence). In DNA form, the CDR3 reads TGTGCCAGTACCCCCGGTGAAAACACTGAAGCTTTCTTT. It yields the protein CASTPGENTEAFF. Full variable domain (missing parts from reference TRBV19 and TRBJ1-1): DGGITQSPKYLFRKEGQNVTLSCEQNLNHDAMYWYRQDPGQGLRLIYYSQIVNDFQKGDIAEGYSVSREKKESFPLTVTSAQKNPTAFYLCASTPGENTEAFFGQGTRLTVV.

V is TRBV5-6 and J is TRBJ1-3; D gene uncertain. V was shortened by 4 bases and J by 4 bases, with 15 bases between the two germline ends. This CDR3 comprises 15 residues. Germline CDR1 is SGHDT and CDR2 is YYEEEE. CDR3 coding DNA: TGTGCCAGCAGCCGCACCAGACTATCAGGAAACACCATATATTTT. Its translation: CASSRTRLSGNTIYF.

This sequence joins TRBV28 and TRBJ2-7, with D perhaps matching TRBD2 (6 bases). CDR3 length: 15 amino acids. Germline V lookup: CDR1 MDHEN, CDR2 SYDVKM. The V end was cut by 4 bases, the J end by 2 bases, with 15 bases between. CDR3 sequence: CASSSPSATPYEQYF. The CDR3 nucleotides are TGTGCCAGCAGTTCTCCTAGCGCCACCCCCTACGAGCAGTACTTC.

The chain couples TRBV6-5 to TRBJ2-1; no clear D. From germline, CDR1 is MNHEY and CDR2 SVGAGI. Trimming stripped 2 bases from V and 2 bases from J, with 7 bases between. The CDR3 loop spans 14 amino acids. CDR3 sequence reads: CASSYGETYNEQFF. In nucleotides, the CDR3 is TGTGCCAGCAGTTACGGAGAAACCTACAATGAGCAGTTCTTC.

In the case of this clone: A junction end diverges from the germline sequence, so it may reflect a read error. The rearrangement uses TRBV7-9 and TRBJ2-7; D tentatively reads TRBD1 or TRBD2 (7 bases each). Germline V gene sequence: CDR1 SEHNR, CDR2 FQNEAQ (reference sequence). The CDR3 length is 14 residues. DNA for the CDR3: TGTTCCAGCAGCTTAGGGAGGGGGCTCGACGAGCAGTACTTC. It is translated as CSSSLGRGLDEQYF.

This chain joins TRBV27 and TRBJ1-2; no definite D call. Germline V lookup: CDR1 MNHEY, CDR2 SMNVEV (reference sequence). The CDR3 contains 13 residues. Trimming stripped 3 bases from V and 7 bases from J, with 12 bases between. CDR3 nucleotides: TGTGCCAGCAGTTTCCGCGGAGCCGCTGGCTACACCTTC. This translates into CASSFRGAAGYTF.

The rearrangement joins TRBV4-3 to TRBJ2-4, with 11 bases lining up with TRBD1. The CDR3 length is 17 residues. CDR1 is LGHNA, CDR2 YSLEER, per germline. V lost 1 base, J lost 4 bases, and 6 bases stayed unmatched. Here the CDR3 DNA reads TGCGCCAGCAGCCAAGTGATGGGGACAGGGGGTAAAAACATTCAGTACTTC. Its protein is CASSQVMGTGGKNIQYF.

J is TRBJ2-1 and V is TRBV4-3, with TRBD2 matching 13 bases. Germline CDR1 and CDR2: LGHNA and YSLEER. V shed 4 bases, J shed 0 bases, and the junction held 9 bases outside the gene matches. This CDR3 is built from 19 residues. CDR3 in amino acids: CASSRDRGLAGISYNEQFF. CDR3 bases: TGCGCCAGCAGCCGAGATCGGGGACTAGCGGGGATCTCCTACAATGAGCAGTTCTTC.

This clone was found once. The genes are TRBV2 and TRBJ2-7; the D gene is possibly TRBD1 (6 bases). The V end was cut by 6 bases, the J end by 2 bases, with 17 bases between. Germline CDR1 SNHLY, CDR2 FYNNEI. The CDR3 totals 15 residues. The CDR3: CASRRDIRGTYEQYF. CDR3 bases: TGTGCCAGCAGACGGGACATTAGGGGGACCTACGAGCAGTACTTC.

V gene TRBV6-5 combines with J gene TRBJ1-1, with D unclear. V was pared by 7 bases and J by 0 bases, with 9 bases between. Germline lookup yields CDR1 MNHEY and CDR2 SVGAGI. This CDR3 spans 13 amino acids. This chain's CDR3 is CASKGALNTEAFF. The CDR3 nucleotides are TGTGCCAGCAAAGGAGCGCTGAACACTGAAGCTTTCTTT.

V and J are TRBV5-1 and TRBJ2-1; TRBD1 agrees at 8 bases. Germline CDR1 is SGHRS and CDR2 is YFSETQ. The junction had 2 bases not matched to a gene; V was cut back by 3 bases and J by 6 bases. The CDR3 loop spans 13 amino acids. The CDR3 bases are TGCGCCAGCAGCTCGGGACAGGCCAATGAGCAGTTCTTC. Protein product: CASSSGQANEQFF. The variable domain in full, completed from reference TRBV5-1 and TRBJ2-1, reads KAGVTQTPRYLIKTRGQQVTLSCSPISGHRSVSWYQQTPGQGLQFLFEYFSETQRNKGNFPGRFSGRQFSNSRSEMNVSTLELGDSALYLCASSSGQANEQFFGPGTRLTVL.

The chain employs TRBV7-9 and TRBJ1-6; tentative D call: TRBD1 (6 bases). The V end was cut by 5 bases, the J end by 5 bases, with 13 bases between. The germline V gene encodes CDR1 SEHNR and CDR2 FQNEAQ (reference sequence). The CDR3 loop spans 15 amino acids. CDR3 bases: TGTGCCAGCAGCGACGGACAGATAGATAATTCACCCCTCCACTTT. Its protein is CASSDGQIDNSPLHF.

This chain links TRBV7-3 with TRBJ2-3, with 10 bases identical to TRBD1. The length of the CDR3 is 15 residues. The germline gives CDR1 SGHTA, CDR2 FQGTGA. Trimming took 2 bases from V and 6 from J; bases not matched to a gene: 5. CDR3 amino acids: CASSLLTGGLDTQYF. In nucleotides, the CDR3 is TGTGCCAGCAGCTTACTGACAGGGGGCCTGGATACGCAGTATTTT.

The chain recombines TRBV9 with TRBJ2-6; 11 bases map to TRBD2. V trimming: 3 bases; J trimming: 0 bases; junction bases outside the gene matches: 5. The CDR3 contains 18 residues. The germline CDR1 and CDR2 sequences are SGDLS and YYNGEE. The CDR3 DNA reads as TGTGCCAGCAGCGAGGGACTAGCGGAGCCCTCTGGGGCCAACGTCCTGACTTTC. Translating gives CASSEGLAEPSGANVLTF. Filled out from reference TRBV9 and TRBJ2-6, the complete variable domain reads DSGVTQTPKHLITATGQRVTLRCSPRSGDLSVYWYQQSLDQGLQFLIQYYNGEERAKGNILERFSAQQFPDLHSELNLSSLELGDSALYFCASSEGLAEPSGANVLTFGAGSRLTVL.

The gene calls are TRBV9 and TRBJ2-7; 12 positions match TRBD2. The length of the CDR3 is 17 residues. Losses at the gene ends were 1 base for V and 8 bases for J; bases not matched to a gene: 13. Per the germline V gene, CDR1 is SGDLS and CDR2 is YYNGEE. The CDR3 region is CASSVMASGGATSKQYF. The CDR3 DNA is TGTGCCAGCAGCGTAATGGCTAGCGGGGGGGCTACCTCTAAGCAGTACTTC.

This chain uses TRBV6-1 with TRBJ2-1; TRBD2 matches 9 bases. V dropped 2 bases and J dropped 4; count of bases not matched to a gene: 6. CDR1 and CDR2 from the germline V gene are MNHNS and SASEGT. CDR3 length: 16 residues. The CDR3 spells CASSERASGVYNEQFF. As DNA, the CDR3 is TGTGCCAGCAGTGAAAGGGCTAGCGGGGTTTACAATGAGCAGTTCTTC.

V gene TRBV13 combines with J gene TRBJ2-1; maybe TRBD2 (5 bases). The CDR3 totals 14 residues. The germline gives CDR1 PRHDT, CDR2 FYEKMQ (reference sequence). Trimming left V 4 bases short and J 5 bases short, with 12 bases between. The CDR3 sequence is CASSSRTGDNEQFF. DNA of the CDR3: TGTGCCAGCAGCTCCCGGACCGGGGACAATGAGCAGTTCTTC.